The 16 T cell receptor beta chains in this list originate from one sample, sequenced in a study of blood T cell repertoires in COVID-19. Data came from immunoSEQ multiplex PCR; TCRdb stores just in-frame clones and leaves some out. Here the sample spans around 250,000 clones, approximately 80% being singletons. The sample consisted of PBMCs or T cells enriched from blood (not recorded which). These TCRs come from a man aged 40-49 years who had recovered from COVID-19.

The chain recombines TRBV28 with TRBJ1-2, with 8 bases fitting TRBD1. The CDR3 sequence is 17 residues long. J was trimmed by 4 bases and V by 2 bases; bases with no gene match: 12. CDR1 is MDHEN, CDR2 SYDVKM, per germline. The CDR3, as DNA: TGTGCCAGCAGTTTAGGGACAGGACCTTCCGCAGGCTATGGCTACACCTTC. Protein product: CASSLGTGPSAGYGYTF.

The V and J genes are TRBV6-5 and TRBJ2-1; TRBD2 matches at 12 bases. With V trimmed by 6 bases and J by 10 bases, 4 bases remained unmatched. In germline, CDR1 is MNHEY, CDR2 SVGAGI. The CDR3 totals 13 residues. CDR3 amino acids: CASRGGLAGEQFF. CDR3 in DNA: TGTGCCAGCAGGGGAGGACTAGCGGGGGAGCAGTTCTTC.

The chain is built from TRBV6-5 and TRBJ2-5, with TRBD1 matching over 7 bases. Germline loops: CDR1 MNHEY, CDR2 SVGAGI. This CDR3 is 14 amino acids long. Germline trimming cut 6 bases from V and 5 bases from J; bases unmatched to any gene: 9. Here the CDR3 reads CASSRTGQRETQYF. The CDR3 bases are TGTGCCAGCAGCCGGACAGGCCAAAGGGAGACCCAGTACTTC.

V gene TRBV28 combines with J gene TRBJ2-7; perhaps TRBD1 as D (5 bases). CDR1 and CDR2 from the germline V gene are MDHEN and SYDVKM. The V end lost 2 bases, the J end lost 6 bases, and 11 bases lay between the germline ends. This CDR3 spans 13 amino acids. CDR3 sequence reads: CASSLAQGREQYF. The CDR3 DNA follows: TGTGCCAGCAGTTTAGCTCAGGGCCGCGAGCAGTACTTC.

The CDR3 DNA is TGCGCCAGCAGCTCTGGACAGGGTGGGACATCACCCCTCCACTTT. Translation: CASSSGQGGTSPLHF. The chain carries TRBV5-1 and TRBJ1-6; TRBD1 agrees at 8 bases. J gave up 10 bases and V 3 bases, and 9 bases lay outside the gene matches. The CDR3 runs to 15 residues. The germline V gene encodes CDR1 SGHRS and CDR2 YFSETQ.

To note about this clone: Other DNA sequences in this specimen translate into the identical CDR3. The chain combines TRBV2 with TRBJ2-1; D might be TRBD2 (5 bases). The CDR3 consists of 15 residues. Trimming cost V 2 bases and J 4 bases, with 12 bases left between them. From germline, CDR1 is SNHLY and CDR2 FYNNEI. For the CDR3, the DNA is TGTGCCAGCAGTGAAAGGCTAGCCACATACAATGAGCAGTTCTTC. Protein sequence: CASSERLATYNEQFF. Using reference TRBV2 and TRBJ2-1 for the parts outside the CDR3, the full variable domain is EPEVTQTPSHQVTQMGQEVILRCVPISNHLYFYWYRQILGQKVEFLVSFYNNEISEKSEIFDDQFSVERPDGSNFTLKIRSTKLEDSAMYFCASSERLATYNEQFFGPGTRLTVL.

The CDR3: CASRWTADSYEQYF. CDR3 coding DNA: TGTGCCAGCAGGTGGACAGCTGACTCCTACGAGCAGTACTTC. V is TRBV6-5 and J is TRBJ2-7, with D maybe TRBD1 (6 bases). V was clipped by 6 bases and J by 0 bases, with 12 bases between them. Germline values: CDR1 MNHEY, CDR2 SVGAGI. The CDR3 loop spans 14 amino acids.

The V gene is TRBV3-1 (or the pseudogene TRBV3-2), the J gene TRBJ1-5; D ambiguous. V lost 1 base to trimming and J lost 5 bases, with 9 bases between them. Germline V lookup: CDR1 LGHDT, CDR2 YNNKEL (reference sequence). This CDR3 contains 14 residues. CDR3 DNA sequence: TGTGCCAGCAGCCAAGTGTCAGTTGATCAGCCCCAGCATTTT. This translates into CASSQVSVDQPQHF.

V usage is TRBV5-4 and J usage is TRBJ2-1; 8 bases map to TRBD2. The V gene's germline CDR1 is SGHNT and CDR2 YYREEE (reference sequence). CDR3 length: 15 residues. The V gene end was trimmed by 4 bases and the J gene end by 2 bases; junction bases not matched to a gene: 5. This CDR3 is CASSVGGAPYNEQFF. DNA for the CDR3: TGTGCCAGCAGCGTCGGGGGGGCCCCCTACAATGAGCAGTTCTTC.

Comment on this clone: The sample contains more than one DNA sequence encoding this CDR3. V and J are TRBV5-6 and TRBJ1-1; D remains unclear. Germline CDR1 SGHDT, CDR2 YYEEEE. V dropped 4 bases and J dropped 1 base, with 5 bases sitting between them. The CDR3 consists of 12 residues. The CDR3 DNA is TGTGCCAGCAGCCCAGGGAACACTGAAGCTTTCTTT. This translates into CASSPGNTEAFF.

The chain is built from TRBV5-1 and TRBJ2-1; D is perhaps TRBD2 (6 bases). V was clipped by 0 bases and J by 8 bases, with 15 bases between them. CDR1 is SGHRS and CDR2 is YFSETQ in the germline V gene. The CDR3 runs to 15 residues. The DNA of the CDR3 is TGCGCCAGCAGCTTGGGGATCCTAACGGGGGATGAGCAGTTCTTC. Amino acids: CASSLGILTGDEQFF.

The chain joins TRBV7-8 to TRBJ1-1, with D possibly being TRBD1 (5 bases). CDR1 and CDR2 from the germline V gene are SGHVS and FQNEAQ. This CDR3 contains 15 residues. Trimming stripped 5 bases from V and 5 bases from J, with 18 bases between. DNA of the CDR3: TGTGCCAGCAGCCCGACGGGGGTATGGACGACTGAAGCTTTCTTT. Amino acid sequence: CASSPTGVWTTEAFF.

V is TRBV28 and J is TRBJ1-4; possible D gene TRBD1, 5 bases. Looked up from germline, CDR1 is MDHEN and CDR2 is SYDVKM. With 5 bases removed from V and 4 bases from J, the gap between germline ends came to 26 bases. The CDR3 has 19 residues. Here the CDR3 DNA reads TGTGCCAGCAGTGGGAAGGGGTTCGGCGCGATAATCCTTAATGAAAAACTGTTTTTT. Protein sequence: CASSGKGFGAIILNEKLFF.

V gene TRBV18 combines with J gene TRBJ1-5; D is perhaps TRBD1 (6 bases). The CDR3 covers 17 residues. In germline, CDR1 is KGHSH, CDR2 LQKENI. Trimming took 0 bases from V and 2 from J, leaving 14 bases between them. The CDR3 coding sequence is TGTGCCAGCTCACCACCGTCAGGGGCGAATGGCAATCAGCCCCAGCATTTT. It encodes CASSPPSGANGNQPQHF.

The rearrangement joins TRBV29-1 to TRBJ1-4; the D is unclear. Trimming took off 7 bases at V and 5 bases at J, with 17 bases between the two ends. CDR1 is SQVTM and CDR2 is ANQGSEA in the germline V gene. The CDR3 extends over 14 amino acids. CDR3 bases: TGCAGCGCTGCCTCCGGGAAAACAAATGAAAAACTGTTTTTT. Translation: CSAASGKTNEKLFF.

There are a few counts of this clone. The chain links TRBV28 to TRBJ2-1; 10 bases map to TRBD2. In germline, CDR1 is MDHEN, CDR2 SYDVKM. The CDR3 loop spans 16 amino acids. The V gene end was trimmed by 5 bases and the J gene end by 7 bases; junction bases not matched to a gene: 11. The CDR3 DNA reads TGTGCCAGCAGTCAATTACCGGGACTAGCGCAAAATGAGCAGTTCTTC. This translates into CASSQLPGLAQNEQFF.